This is a list of T cell receptor beta chains from one sample in a study of cytomegalovirus exposure and HLA in healthy donors. TCRdb keeps only in-frame clones here, not all; method: immunoSEQ multiplex PCR. Found here are some 84,000 clones; the top ten clones hold approximately 0.63%. The material sequenced was PBMCs. Every receptor here comes from a man aged 50-59 years in good health and CMV-seronegative. Each CDR3 is given with its conserved first and last residue. A D gene is named only where the DNA matches it firmly.

>TRBJ1-1|NA|TRBV29-1
CSELQGVNPEAFF
>TRBJ1-1|NA|TRBV7-6
CASSKGVTNTEAFF
>TRBJ1-2|NA|TRBV7-9
CASSPPSGGNYTF
>TRBJ1-1|TRBD1|TRBV19
CASSPGQGSTEAFF
>TRBJ2-3|NA|TRBV9
CASSPRGPLQSTDTQYF
>TRBJ1-1|NA|TRBV7-8
CASSLLFAEAFF
>TRBJ2-7|NA|TRBV28
CASSLPRRGPTYEQYF
>TRBJ2-2|NA|TRBV10-3
CAIRRGENTGELFF
>TRBJ1-3|NA|TRBV7-2
CASSTTTDSGNTIYF
>TRBJ1-6|NA|TRBV7-9
CASSSPGENYNSPLHF
>TRBJ2-5|TRBD2|TRBV9
CASSVLAGSLPETQYF
>TRBJ1-3|NA|TRBV15
CATSRVRGGNTIYF
>TRBJ1-5|NA|TRBV27
CASSLVSGGNQPQHF
>TRBJ2-7|TRBD1|TRBV13
CASSGGQAYEQYF
>TRBJ2-7|NA|TRBV2
CASSVEGPRAYEQYF
>TRBJ2-6|NA|TRBV5-4
CASSLDGPGANVLTF
>TRBJ2-5|NA|TRBV9
CASSRESETQYF
>TRBJ1-5|NA|TRBV19
CASSPLGGVPQHF
>TRBJ1-5|TRBD1|TRBV10-3
CAISDSDRGYQPQHF
>TRBJ2-3|TRBD2|TRBV7-2
CASSLNRGGKTDTQYF
>TRBJ1-5|NA|TRBV4-3
CASSQGLSNQPQHF
>TRBJ2-1|TRBD2|TRBV4-3
CASSHSGGAYNEQFF
>TRBJ1-2|NA|TRBV30
CAWEQGVGSGYTF
>TRBJ2-5|NA|TRBV6-5
CASTRQAQETQYF
>TRBJ1-1|NA|TRBV28
CASSATVNTEAFF
>TRBJ1-1|NA|TRBV11-2
CASSSTLNTEAFF
>TRBJ1-1|TRBD1|TRBV5-4
CASNVGGQGHPEAFF
>TRBJ2-1|NA|TRBV14
CASSQAVGTISYNEQFF
>TRBJ1-1|TRBD1|TRBV5-6
CASSLDRGLEAFF
>TRBJ2-2|NA|TRBV7-8
CASSAQGGNTGELFF
>TRBJ1-5|NA|TRBV28
CASTRAYSNQPQHF
>TRBJ2-5|TRBD1|TRBV7-3
CASSPGQGAQETQYF
>TRBJ1-5|NA|TRBV19
CASSLQRGNQPQHF
>TRBJ1-1|NA|TRBV21-1
CASSKRDRPVNTEAFF
>TRBJ2-7|TRBD1|TRBV7-8
CASSVRDRGPYEQYF
>TRBJ2-7|TRBD1|TRBV6-1
CASSGGTGGKEQYF
>TRBJ2-7|TRBD2|TRBV7-9
CASSPLAGATYGQYF
>TRBJ2-3|TRBD2|TRBV5-1
CASSPGLAGVSDTQYF
>TRBJ1-6|NA|TRBV7-9
CASSLDSSNSPLHF
>TRBJ2-7|NA|TRBV5-4
CASSLTQGDYEQYF
>TRBJ2-7|NA|TRBV9
CASSVVGGQNYEQYF
>TRBJ2-2|TRBD1|TRBV19
CASNPDRRNTGELFF
>TRBJ1-2|TRBD1|TRBV7-9
CASGQGAYGYTF
>TRBJ1-5|NA|TRBV7-9
CASSRGGVGNQPQHF
>TRBJ1-2|NA|TRBV5-4
CASSSQGLSGYTF
>TRBJ1-1|NA|TRBV5-4
CASMTRGGVNTEAFF
>TRBJ1-4|NA|TRBV18
CASTKGLNQGEKLFF
>NA|NA|TRBV28
CASSLFHRGSYEQYF
>TRBJ1-6|TRBD1|TRBV4-1
CASRRDSSSYNSPLHF
>TRBJ2-5|NA|TRBV9
CASSVGGEETQYF
>TRBJ2-3|TRBD2|TRBV18
CASSPPSSGGYTDTQYF
>TRBJ1-6|TRBD1|TRBV5-4
CASSATGTGGSSPLHF
>TRBJ2-5|TRBD2|TRBV6-1
CASTGLATQETQYF
>TRBJ1-2|NA|TRBV7-6
CASSREGGIPSFYGYTF
>TRBJ2-1|TRBD2|TRBV7-3
CASSRGGGAIYNEQFF
>TRBJ2-3|NA|TRBV6-1
CASSVQGDTQYF
>TRBJ2-5|TRBD2|TRBV6-1
CASSDQTSGKETQYF
>TRBJ2-6|TRBD1|TRBV5-1
CASSSQGISSGANVLTF
>TRBJ2-5|TRBD2|TRBV6-7
CASTPAGDLAGETQYF